The 14 T cell receptor beta chains listed next were all sequenced from one sample in a study of OX40 agonist ivuxolimab in advanced cancers. Assay used: immunoSEQ multiplex PCR; TCRdb lists only in-frame clones, some missing. Of roughly 70,000 clones in the sample, approximately 85% were seen once. This specimen was CD4+ or CD8+ T cells sorted from blood, taken in a trial of the OX40 agonist ivuxolimab. The receptor source for this set is an adult with an advanced solid tumor such as melanoma, head and neck, liver or kidney cancer.

V and J are TRBV12-5 and TRBJ1-1, with D perhaps TRBD1 (6 bases). CDR1 and CDR2 (germline): LGHNT, FRNRAP. The CDR3 extends over 12 amino acids. V lost 6 bases to trimming and J lost 5 bases, with 10 bases between them. CDR3 nucleotides: TGTGCTAGTGGCGTAGGGGGGACTGAAGCTTTCTTT. Protein sequence: CASGVGGTEAFF.

The chain uses TRBV6-6 and TRBJ1-2; tentatively, D is TRBD1 (6 bases). V gave up 7 bases and J gave up 8 bases, with 20 bases separating them. Per the germline V gene, CDR1 is MNHNY and CDR2 is SVGAGI (reference sequence). The CDR3 is made up of 14 amino acids. CDR3 amino acids: CASIADLGGQGYTF. DNA for the CDR3: TGTGCCAGCATTGCAGACTTGGGCGGACAGGGCTACACCTTC.

This clone has more than one count but fewer than ten. The chain uses TRBV28 and TRBJ2-5, with no clear D. This CDR3 comprises 14 residues. Germline loops: CDR1 MDHEN, CDR2 SYDVKM. Trimming removed 7 bases at V and 1 base at J, with 13 bases between. In DNA, the CDR3 is TGTGCCAGCACCCCCCTAGGGATCCAAGAGACCCAGTACTTC. Its translation is CASTPLGIQETQYF.

The chain carries TRBV4-1 and TRBJ2-2; TRBD2 matches at 9 bases. Germline V gene data show CDR1 as MGHRA and CDR2 as YSYEKL. This CDR3 is 15 amino acids long. V lost 3 bases and J lost 5; bases outside the gene matches: 4. The CDR3 DNA follows: TGCGCCAGCAGCCAGGCGACTAGCGGAACCGGGGAGCTGTTTTTT. The encoded protein is CASSQATSGTGELFF.

The chain uses TRBV28 and TRBJ2-7; TRBD1 aligns across 9 bases. Germline CDR1 is MDHEN and CDR2 is SYDVKM. V was pared by 2 bases and J by 3 bases, with 14 bases of the junction left unmatched. The CDR3 runs to 18 residues. CDR3 protein: CASSLGRTQGAVGYEQYF. In DNA, the CDR3 is TGTGCCAGCAGTTTAGGGAGGACACAGGGGGCGGTGGGCTACGAGCAGTACTTC.

The J gene is TRBJ2-7, the V gene TRBV5-1; D possibly matches TRBD1 or TRBD2 (6 bases each). Germline V CDR1 and CDR2: SGHRS, YFSETQ. Trimming took off 4 bases at V and 3 bases at J, with 11 bases between the two ends. CDR3 length equals 13 residues. This CDR3 reads CASSGGTLYEQYF. CDR3 sequence (DNA): TGCGCCAGCAGCGGCGGGACACTCTACGAGCAGTACTTC.

The table lists this clone with a few counts. This rearrangement joins TRBV27 to TRBJ2-6; either TRBD1 or TRBD2 may fit D (6 bases each). Germline V gene sequence: CDR1 MNHEY, CDR2 SMNVEV (reference sequence). V was trimmed by 4 bases and J by 2 bases, leaving 18 bases between them. The CDR3 is 18 residues long. The DNA of the CDR3 is TGTGCCAGCAGTTCCCGCGGAGGGGGAAGAGCTGGGGCCAACGTCCTGACTTTC. The encoded protein is CASSSRGGGRAGANVLTF.

The V call is TRBV28, the J call TRBJ1-2; D remains unclear. Germline V lookup: CDR1 MDHEN, CDR2 SYDVKM. V lost 5 bases, J lost 2 bases, and 27 bases lay in between. CDR3 size: 19 residues. CDR3 sequence reads: CASSPSRIGLNNLNYGYTF. The CDR3 bases are TGTGCCAGCAGTCCCTCTAGAATAGGGCTTAATAACTTGAACTATGGCTACACCTTC.

The gene calls are TRBV27 and TRBJ2-6; D may correspond to TRBD1 or TRBD2 (5 bases each). CDR1 and CDR2 from the germline V gene are MNHEY and SMNVEV (reference sequence). V was clipped by 6 bases and J by 4 bases, with 13 bases between them. This CDR3 spans 15 amino acids. The CDR3 spells CASRLGTSGANVLTF. CDR3 DNA: TGTGCCAGCAGATTAGGGACGTCAGGGGCCAACGTCCTGACTTTC.

CDR3 sequence: CASSPSEKLFF. The DNA of the CDR3 is TGTGCCAGCAGCCCCAGTGAAAAACTGTTTTTT. The rearrangement uses TRBV2 and TRBJ1-4, with D unclear. Germline lookup yields CDR1 SNHLY and CDR2 FYNNEI. The V and J ends lost 6 bases and 7 bases respectively, with 6 bases between them. CDR3 size: 11 residues.

The chain uses TRBV19 and TRBJ2-5; TRBD1 agrees at 12 bases. The CDR3 is made up of 15 amino acids. Trimming took 8 bases from V and 3 from J; bases not matched to a gene: 7. Looked up from germline, CDR1 is LNHDA and CDR2 is SQIVND (reference sequence). CDR3: CASSGTGGGEETQYF. DNA of the CDR3: TGTGCCAGTTCCGGGACAGGGGGCGGGGAAGAGACCCAGTACTTC.

The chain is built from TRBV28 and TRBJ2-7; TRBD1 agrees at 7 bases. Germline V gene sequence: CDR1 MDHEN, CDR2 SYDVKM. The CDR3 length is 14 residues. V shed 2 bases, J shed 6 bases, and the junction held 7 bases outside the gene matches. The CDR3 reads CASSLGWTGGEQYF. The DNA of the CDR3 is TGTGCCAGCAGTTTAGGTTGGACAGGCGGCGAGCAGTACTTC.

The chain recombines TRBV7-2 with TRBJ1-3; TRBD1 agrees at 9 bases. The trim removed 5 bases at V and 4 bases at J, leaving 3 bases unmatched. CDR1 and CDR2 from the germline V gene are SGHTA and FQGNSA. CDR3 length: 14 amino acids. In DNA form, the CDR3 reads TGTGCCAGCAGCAAACAGGGGGCGGGAAACACCATATATTTT. Translation gives CASSKQGAGNTIYF.

The chain links TRBV5-4 to TRBJ2-1; TRBD2 matches at 8 bases. CDR1 and CDR2 (germline): SGHNT, YYREEE (reference sequence). The V and J ends lost 0 bases and 2 bases, in that order; junction bases with no gene match: 10. The CDR3 spans 18 residues. The CDR3 sequence is CASSLGFQGTRTYNEQFF. As DNA, the CDR3 is TGTGCCAGCAGCTTGGGCTTTCAGGGGACTAGAACCTACAATGAGCAGTTCTTC.